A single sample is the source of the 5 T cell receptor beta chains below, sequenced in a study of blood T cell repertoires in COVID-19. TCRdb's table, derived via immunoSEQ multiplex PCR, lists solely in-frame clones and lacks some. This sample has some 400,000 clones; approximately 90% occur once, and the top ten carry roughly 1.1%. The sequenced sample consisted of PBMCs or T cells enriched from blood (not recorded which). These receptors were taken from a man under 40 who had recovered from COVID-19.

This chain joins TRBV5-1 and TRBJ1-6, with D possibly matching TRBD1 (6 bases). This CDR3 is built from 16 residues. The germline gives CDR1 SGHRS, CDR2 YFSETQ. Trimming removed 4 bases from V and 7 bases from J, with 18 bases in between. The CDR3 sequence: CASSLLGAGANSPLHF. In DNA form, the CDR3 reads TGCGCCAGCAGCCTCCTGGGGGCGGGGGCCAATTCACCCCTCCACTTT.

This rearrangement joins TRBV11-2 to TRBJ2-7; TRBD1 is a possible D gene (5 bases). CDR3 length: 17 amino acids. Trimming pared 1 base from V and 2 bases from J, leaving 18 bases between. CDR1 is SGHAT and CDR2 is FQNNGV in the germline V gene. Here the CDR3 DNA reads TGTGCCAGCAGCTTAGGAAATCCCCGGACACGTCCCTACGAGCAGTACTTC. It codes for CASSLGNPRTRPYEQYF.

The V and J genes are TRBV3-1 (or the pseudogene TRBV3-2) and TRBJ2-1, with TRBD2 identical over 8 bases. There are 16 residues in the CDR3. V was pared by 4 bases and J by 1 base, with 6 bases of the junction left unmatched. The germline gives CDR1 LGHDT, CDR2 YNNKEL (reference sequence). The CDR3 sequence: CASSRIAGRSYNEQFF. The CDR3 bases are TGTGCCAGCAGCCGTATAGCGGGGAGGTCCTACAATGAGCAGTTCTTC.

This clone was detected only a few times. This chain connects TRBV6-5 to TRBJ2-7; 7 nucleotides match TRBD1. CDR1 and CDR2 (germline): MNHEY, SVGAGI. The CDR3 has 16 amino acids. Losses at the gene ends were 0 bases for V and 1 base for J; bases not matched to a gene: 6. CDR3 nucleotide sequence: TGTGCCAGCAGTTACTCGGTAGGGACAGAGTCCTACGAGCAGTACTTC. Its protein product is CASSYSVGTESYEQYF.

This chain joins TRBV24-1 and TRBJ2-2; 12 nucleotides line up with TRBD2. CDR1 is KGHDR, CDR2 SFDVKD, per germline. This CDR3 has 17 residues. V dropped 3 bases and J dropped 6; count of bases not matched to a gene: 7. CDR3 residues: CATSDRLAGVYPGELFF. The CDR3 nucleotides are TGTGCCACCAGTGATAGACTAGCGGGAGTTTATCCCGGGGAGCTGTTTTTT.